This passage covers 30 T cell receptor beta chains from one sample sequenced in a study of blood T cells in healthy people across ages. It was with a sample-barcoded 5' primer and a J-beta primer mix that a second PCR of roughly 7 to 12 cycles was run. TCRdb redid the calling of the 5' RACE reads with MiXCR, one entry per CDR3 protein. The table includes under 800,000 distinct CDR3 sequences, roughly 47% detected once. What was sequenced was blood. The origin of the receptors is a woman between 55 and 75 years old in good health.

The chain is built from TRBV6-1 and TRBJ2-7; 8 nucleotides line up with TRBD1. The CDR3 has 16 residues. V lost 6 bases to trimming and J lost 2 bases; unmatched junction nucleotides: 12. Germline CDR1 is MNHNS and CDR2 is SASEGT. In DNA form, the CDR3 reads TGTGCCAGCAGGCCTCTGACAGGGGCTGGGACCTACGAGCAGTACTTC. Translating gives CASRPLTGAGTYEQYF.

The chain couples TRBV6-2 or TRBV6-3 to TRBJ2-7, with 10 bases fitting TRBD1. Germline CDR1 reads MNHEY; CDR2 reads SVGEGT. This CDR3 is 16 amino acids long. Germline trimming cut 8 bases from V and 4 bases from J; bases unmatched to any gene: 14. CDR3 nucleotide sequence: TGTGCCAGCCTCGCCGGTGAGCGGACAGGGGGGTACGAGCAGTACTTC. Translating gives CASLAGERTGGYEQYF.

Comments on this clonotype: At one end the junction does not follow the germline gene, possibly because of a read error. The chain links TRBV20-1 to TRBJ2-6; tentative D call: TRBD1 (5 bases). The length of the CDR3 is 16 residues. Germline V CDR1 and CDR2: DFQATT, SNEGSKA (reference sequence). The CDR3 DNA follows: TGCAGTGCTAGGGCTACAGAAGTCTCTGGGGCCAACGTCCAGACTTTC. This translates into CSARATEVSGANVQTF.

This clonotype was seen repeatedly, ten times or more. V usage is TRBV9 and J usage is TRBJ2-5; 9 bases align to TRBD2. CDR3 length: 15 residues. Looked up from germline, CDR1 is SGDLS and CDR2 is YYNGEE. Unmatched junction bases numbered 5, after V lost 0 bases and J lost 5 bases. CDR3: CASSVAGGLAETQYF. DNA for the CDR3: TGTGCCAGCAGCGTAGCGGGAGGACTAGCGGAGACCCAGTACTTC.

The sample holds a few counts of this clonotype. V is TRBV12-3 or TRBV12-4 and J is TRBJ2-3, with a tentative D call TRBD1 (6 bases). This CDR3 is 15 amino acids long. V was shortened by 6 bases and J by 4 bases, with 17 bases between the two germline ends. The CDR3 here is CASRTTGSGADTQYF. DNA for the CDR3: TGTGCCAGCAGGACCACAGGGTCAGGTGCAGATACGCAGTATTTT.

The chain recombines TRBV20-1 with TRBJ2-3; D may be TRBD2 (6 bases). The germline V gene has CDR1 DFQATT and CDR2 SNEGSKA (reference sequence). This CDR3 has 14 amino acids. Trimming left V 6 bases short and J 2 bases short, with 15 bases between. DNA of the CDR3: TGCAGTGCCCGGACGGAGGGGAACACAGATACGCAGTATTTT. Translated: CSARTEGNTDTQYF.

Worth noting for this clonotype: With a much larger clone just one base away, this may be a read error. In DNA form, the CDR3 reads TGTGCCAGCGGCCCACGGGTAACGGGGAGCACAGGCAATGAGCAGTTCTTC. Translation gives CASGPRVTGSTGNEQFF. This chain joins TRBV13 and TRBJ2-1; D possibly matches TRBD1 or TRBD2 (5 bases each). Between the trimmed V and J ends, which lost 8 bases and 6 bases, there was a span of 26 bases. The CDR3 spans 17 residues. The V gene's germline CDR1 is PRHDT and CDR2 FYEKMQ (reference sequence).

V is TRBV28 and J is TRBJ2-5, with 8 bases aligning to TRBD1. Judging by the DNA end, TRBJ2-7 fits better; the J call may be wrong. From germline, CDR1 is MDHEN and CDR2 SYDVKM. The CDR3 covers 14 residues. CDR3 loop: CASSPQGARGEQYF. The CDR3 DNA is TGTGCCAGCAGCCCGCAGGGGGCTAGAGGCGAGCAGTACTTC.

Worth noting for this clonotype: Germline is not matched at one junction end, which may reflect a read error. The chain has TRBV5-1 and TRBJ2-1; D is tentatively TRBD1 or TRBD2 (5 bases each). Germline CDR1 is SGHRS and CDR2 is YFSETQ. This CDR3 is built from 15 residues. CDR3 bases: TGCACCAGCAGCTTGGATGGGACCACCTACAATGAGCAGTTCTTC. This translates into CTSSLDGTTYNEQFF.

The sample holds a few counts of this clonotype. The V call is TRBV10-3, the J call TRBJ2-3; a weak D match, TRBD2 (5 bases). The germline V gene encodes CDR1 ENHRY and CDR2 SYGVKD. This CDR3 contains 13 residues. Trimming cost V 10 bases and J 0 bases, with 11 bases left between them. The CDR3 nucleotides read TGTGCCACCGGACTCTCTAGCACAGATACGCAGTATTTT. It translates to CATGLSSTDTQYF.

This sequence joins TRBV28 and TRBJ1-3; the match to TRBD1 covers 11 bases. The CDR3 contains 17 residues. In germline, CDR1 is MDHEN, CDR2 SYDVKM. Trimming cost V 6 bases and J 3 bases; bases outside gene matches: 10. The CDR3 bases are TGTGCCAGCAGCTCCACACGGACAGGGGGCGTTGGAAACACCATATATTTT. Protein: CASSSTRTGGVGNTIYF.

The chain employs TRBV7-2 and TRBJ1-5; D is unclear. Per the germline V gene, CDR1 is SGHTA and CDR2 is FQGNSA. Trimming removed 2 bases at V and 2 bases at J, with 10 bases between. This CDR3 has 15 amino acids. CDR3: CASSLIQEGNQPQHF. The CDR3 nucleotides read TGTGCCAGCAGCTTAATCCAAGAGGGCAATCAGCCCCAGCATTTT. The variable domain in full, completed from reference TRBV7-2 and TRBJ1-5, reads GAGVSQSPSNKVTEKGKDVELRCDPISGHTALYWYRQSLGQGLEFLIYFQGNSAPDKSGLPSDRFSAERTGGSVSTLTIQRTQQEDSAVYLCASSLIQEGNQPQHFGDGTRLSIL.

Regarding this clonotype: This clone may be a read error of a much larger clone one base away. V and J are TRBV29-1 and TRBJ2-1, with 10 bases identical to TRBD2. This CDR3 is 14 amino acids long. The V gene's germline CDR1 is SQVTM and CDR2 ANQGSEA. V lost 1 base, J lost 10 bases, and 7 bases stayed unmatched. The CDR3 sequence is CSVEASGSGYEQFF. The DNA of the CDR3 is TGCAGCGTTGAAGCTAGCGGGAGCGGCTACGAGCAGTTCTTC.

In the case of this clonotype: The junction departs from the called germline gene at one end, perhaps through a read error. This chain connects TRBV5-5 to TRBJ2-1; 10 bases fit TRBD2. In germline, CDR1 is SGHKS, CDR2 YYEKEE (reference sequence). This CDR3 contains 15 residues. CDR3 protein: CASSSATSGYKEQFF. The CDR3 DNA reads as TGTGCCAGCAGCAGTGCGACTAGCGGGTACAAGGAGCAGTTCTTC.

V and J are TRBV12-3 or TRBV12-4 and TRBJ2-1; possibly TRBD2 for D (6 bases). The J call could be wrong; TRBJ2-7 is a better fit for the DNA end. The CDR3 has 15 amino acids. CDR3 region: CASSLGGALYNEQYF. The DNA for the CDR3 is TGTGCCAGCAGTTTAGGCGGGGCCCTTTACAATGAGCAGTACTTC.

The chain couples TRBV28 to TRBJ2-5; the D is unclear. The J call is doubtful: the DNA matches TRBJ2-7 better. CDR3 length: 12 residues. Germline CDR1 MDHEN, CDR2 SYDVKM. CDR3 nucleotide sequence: TGTGCCAGCAGTTTAATTCAGGACGAGCAGTACTTC. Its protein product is CASSLIQDEQYF.

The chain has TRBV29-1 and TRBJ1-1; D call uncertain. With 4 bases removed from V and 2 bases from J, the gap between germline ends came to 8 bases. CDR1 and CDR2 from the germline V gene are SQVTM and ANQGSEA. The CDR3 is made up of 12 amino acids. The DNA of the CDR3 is TGCAGCGTTGCTGCAATTAACACTGAAGCTTTCTTT. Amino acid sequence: CSVAAINTEAFF.

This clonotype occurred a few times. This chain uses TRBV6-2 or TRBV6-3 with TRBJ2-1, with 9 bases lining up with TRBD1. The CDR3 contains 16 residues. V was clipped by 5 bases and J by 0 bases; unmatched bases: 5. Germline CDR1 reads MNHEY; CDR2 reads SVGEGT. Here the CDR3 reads CASSGQGRSSYNEQFF. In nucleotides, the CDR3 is TGTGCCAGCAGTGGACAGGGGCGAAGCTCCTACAATGAGCAGTTCTTC.

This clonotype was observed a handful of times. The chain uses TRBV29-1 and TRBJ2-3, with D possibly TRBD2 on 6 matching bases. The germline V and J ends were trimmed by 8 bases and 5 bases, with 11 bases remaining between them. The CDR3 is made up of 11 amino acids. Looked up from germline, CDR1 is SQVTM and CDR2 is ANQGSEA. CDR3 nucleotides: TGCAGCAGGAGGAGGGGAGATACGCAGTATTTT. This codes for CSRRRGDTQYF.

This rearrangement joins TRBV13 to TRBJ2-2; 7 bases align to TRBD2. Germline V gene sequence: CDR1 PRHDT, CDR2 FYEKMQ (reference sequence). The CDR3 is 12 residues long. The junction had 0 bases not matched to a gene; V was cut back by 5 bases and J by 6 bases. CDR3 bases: TGTGCCAGCAGCGCGGGGGCCGGGGAGCTGTTTTTT. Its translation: CASSAGAGELFF.

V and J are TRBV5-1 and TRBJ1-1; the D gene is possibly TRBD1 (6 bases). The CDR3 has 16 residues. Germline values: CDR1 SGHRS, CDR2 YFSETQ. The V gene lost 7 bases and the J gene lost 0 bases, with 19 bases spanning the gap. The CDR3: CASRKQGVIMNTEAFF. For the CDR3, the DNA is TGCGCCAGCCGAAAACAGGGCGTTATTATGAACACTGAAGCTTTCTTT.

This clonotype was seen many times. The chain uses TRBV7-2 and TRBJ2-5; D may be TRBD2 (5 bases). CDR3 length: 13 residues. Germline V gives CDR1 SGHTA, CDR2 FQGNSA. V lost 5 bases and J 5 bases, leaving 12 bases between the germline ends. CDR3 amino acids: CASSGAVRETQYF. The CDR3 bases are TGTGCCAGCAGCGGAGCGGTACGGGAGACCCAGTACTTC.

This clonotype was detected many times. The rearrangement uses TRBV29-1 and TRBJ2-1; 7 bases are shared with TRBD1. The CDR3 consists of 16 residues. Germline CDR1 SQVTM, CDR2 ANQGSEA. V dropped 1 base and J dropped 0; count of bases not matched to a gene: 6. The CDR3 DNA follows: TGCAGCGTTGAAGGGGGGACAGAGAACTCCTACAATGAGCAGTTCTTC. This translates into CSVEGGTENSYNEQFF.

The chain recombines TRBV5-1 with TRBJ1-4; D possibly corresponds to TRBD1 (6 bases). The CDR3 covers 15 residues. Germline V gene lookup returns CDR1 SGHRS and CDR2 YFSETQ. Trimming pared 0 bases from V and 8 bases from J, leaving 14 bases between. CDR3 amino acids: CASSLVGAGEEKLFF. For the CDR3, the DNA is TGCGCCAGCAGCTTGGTGGGGGCCGGAGAAGAAAAACTGTTTTTT.

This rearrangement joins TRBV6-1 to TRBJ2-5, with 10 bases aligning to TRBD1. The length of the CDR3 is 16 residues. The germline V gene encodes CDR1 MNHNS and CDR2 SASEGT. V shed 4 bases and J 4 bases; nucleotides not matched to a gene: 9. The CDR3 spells CASSADRGANGETQYF. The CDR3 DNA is TGTGCCAGCAGTGCGGACAGGGGGGCTAATGGAGAGACCCAGTACTTC.

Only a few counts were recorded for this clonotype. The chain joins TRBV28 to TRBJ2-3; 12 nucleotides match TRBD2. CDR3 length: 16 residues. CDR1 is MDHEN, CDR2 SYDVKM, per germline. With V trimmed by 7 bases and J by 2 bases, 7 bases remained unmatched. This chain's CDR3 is CASKKASGRATDTQYF. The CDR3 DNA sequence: TGTGCCAGCAAGAAGGCTAGCGGGAGGGCCACAGATACGCAGTATTTT.

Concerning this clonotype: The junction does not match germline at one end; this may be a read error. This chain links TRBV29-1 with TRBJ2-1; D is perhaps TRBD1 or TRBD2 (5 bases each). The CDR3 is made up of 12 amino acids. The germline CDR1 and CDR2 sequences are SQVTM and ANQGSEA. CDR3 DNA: TGCAGCGAGGGGAGCTCCTACAATAAGCAGTTCTTC. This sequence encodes CSEGSSYNKQFF.

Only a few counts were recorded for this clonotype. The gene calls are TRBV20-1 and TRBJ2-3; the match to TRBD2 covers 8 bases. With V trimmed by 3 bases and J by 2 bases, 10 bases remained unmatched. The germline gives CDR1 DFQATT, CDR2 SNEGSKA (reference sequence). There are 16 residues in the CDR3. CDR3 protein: CSASEPSGGLTDTQYF. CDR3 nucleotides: TGCAGTGCTAGTGAACCCAGCGGGGGACTCACAGATACGCAGTATTTT.

CDR3 DNA: TGTGCCAGCAGTGAAGCCCCCCCCGATACCGACAGGGGGCTTCGGTCAATGACGCAGTTCTTC. Its protein product is CASSEAPPDTDRGLRSMTQFF. V gene TRBV2 combines with J gene TRBJ2-1; TRBD1 agrees at 10 bases. This CDR3 spans 21 amino acids. V lost 0 bases to trimming and J lost 12 bases; unmatched junction nucleotides: 26. Per germline, CDR1 SNHLY and CDR2 FYNNEI.

The CDR3 loop reads CASSQDPRAHYGYTF. The CDR3 nucleotides are TGTGCCAGCAGCCAAGATCCCAGGGCTCACTATGGCTACACCTTC. The chain couples TRBV3-1 to TRBJ1-2, with TRBD1 as a possible D gene (5 bases). CDR1 LGHDT and CDR2 YNNKEL come from the germline V gene (reference sequence). The V end was cut by 0 bases, the J end by 3 bases, with 11 bases between. This CDR3 is built from 15 residues.